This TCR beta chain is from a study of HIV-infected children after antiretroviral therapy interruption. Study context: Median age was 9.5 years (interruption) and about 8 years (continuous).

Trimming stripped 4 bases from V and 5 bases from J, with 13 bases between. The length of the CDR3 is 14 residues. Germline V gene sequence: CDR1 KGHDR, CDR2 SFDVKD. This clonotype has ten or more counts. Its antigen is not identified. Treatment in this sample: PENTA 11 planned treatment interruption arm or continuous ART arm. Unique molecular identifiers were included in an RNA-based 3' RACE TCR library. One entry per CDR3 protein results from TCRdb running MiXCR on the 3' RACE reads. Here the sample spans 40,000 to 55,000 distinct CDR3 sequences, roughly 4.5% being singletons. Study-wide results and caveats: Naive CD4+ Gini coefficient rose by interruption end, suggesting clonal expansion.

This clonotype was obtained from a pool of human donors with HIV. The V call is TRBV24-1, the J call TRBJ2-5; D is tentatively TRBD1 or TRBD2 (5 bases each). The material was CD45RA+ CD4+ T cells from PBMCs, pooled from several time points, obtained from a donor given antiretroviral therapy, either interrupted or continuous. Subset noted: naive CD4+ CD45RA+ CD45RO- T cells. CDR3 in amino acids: CATSDQRGAETQYF. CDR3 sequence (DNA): TGTGCCACCAGTGACCAGAGAGGGGCGGAGACCCAGTACTTC.